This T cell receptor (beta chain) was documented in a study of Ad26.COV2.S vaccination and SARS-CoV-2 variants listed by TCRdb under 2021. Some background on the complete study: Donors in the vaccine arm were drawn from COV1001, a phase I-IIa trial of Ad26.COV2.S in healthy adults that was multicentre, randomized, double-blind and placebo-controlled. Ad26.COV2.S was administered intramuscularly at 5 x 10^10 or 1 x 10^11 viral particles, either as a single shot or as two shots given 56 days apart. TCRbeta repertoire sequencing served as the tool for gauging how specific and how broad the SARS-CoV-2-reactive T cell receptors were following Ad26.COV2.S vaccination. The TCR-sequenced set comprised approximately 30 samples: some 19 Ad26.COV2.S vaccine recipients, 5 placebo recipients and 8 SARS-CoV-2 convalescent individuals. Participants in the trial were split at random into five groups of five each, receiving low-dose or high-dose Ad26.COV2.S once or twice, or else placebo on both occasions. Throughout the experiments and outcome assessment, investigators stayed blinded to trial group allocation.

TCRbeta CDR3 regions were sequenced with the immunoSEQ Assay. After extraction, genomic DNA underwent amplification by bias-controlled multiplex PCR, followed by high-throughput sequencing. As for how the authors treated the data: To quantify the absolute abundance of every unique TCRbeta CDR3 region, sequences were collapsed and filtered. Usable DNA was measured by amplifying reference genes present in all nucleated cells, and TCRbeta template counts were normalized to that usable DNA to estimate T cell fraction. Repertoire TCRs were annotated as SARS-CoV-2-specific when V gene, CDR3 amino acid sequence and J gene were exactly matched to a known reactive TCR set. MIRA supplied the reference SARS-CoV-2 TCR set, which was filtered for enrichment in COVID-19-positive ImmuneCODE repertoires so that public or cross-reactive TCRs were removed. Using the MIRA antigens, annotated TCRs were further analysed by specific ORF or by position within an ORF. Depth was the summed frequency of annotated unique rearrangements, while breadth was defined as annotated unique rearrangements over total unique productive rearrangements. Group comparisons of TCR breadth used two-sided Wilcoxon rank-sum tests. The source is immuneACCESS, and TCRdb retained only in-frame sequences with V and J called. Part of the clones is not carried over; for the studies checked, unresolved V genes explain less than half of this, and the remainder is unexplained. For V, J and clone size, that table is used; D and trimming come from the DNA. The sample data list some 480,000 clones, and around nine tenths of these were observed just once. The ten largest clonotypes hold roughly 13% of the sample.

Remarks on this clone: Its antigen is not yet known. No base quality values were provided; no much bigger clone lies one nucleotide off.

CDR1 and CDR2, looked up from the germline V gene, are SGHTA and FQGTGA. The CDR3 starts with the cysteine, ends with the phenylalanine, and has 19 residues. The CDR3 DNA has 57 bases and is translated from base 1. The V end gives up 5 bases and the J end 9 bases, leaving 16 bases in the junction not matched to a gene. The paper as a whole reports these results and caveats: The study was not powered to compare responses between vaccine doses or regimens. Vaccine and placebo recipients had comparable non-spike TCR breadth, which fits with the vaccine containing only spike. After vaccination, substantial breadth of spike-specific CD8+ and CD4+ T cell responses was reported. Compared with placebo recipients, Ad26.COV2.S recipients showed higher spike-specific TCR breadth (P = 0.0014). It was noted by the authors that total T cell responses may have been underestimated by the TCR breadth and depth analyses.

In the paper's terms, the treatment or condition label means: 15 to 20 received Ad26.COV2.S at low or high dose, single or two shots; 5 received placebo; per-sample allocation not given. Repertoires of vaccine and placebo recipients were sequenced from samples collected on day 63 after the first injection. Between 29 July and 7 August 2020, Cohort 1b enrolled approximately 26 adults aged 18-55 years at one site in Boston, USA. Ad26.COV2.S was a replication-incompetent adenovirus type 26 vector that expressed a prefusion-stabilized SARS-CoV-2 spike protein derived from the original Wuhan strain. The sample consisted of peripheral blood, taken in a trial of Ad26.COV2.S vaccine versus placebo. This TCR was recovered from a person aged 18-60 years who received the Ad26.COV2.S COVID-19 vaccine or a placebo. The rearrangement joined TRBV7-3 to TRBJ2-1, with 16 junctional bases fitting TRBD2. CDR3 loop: CASSGAPGLAGGPPPEQFF. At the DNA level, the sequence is TGTGCCAGCAGCGGGGCGCCGGGACTAGCGGGAGGGCCCCCCCCTGAGCAGTTCTTC.